The clone carrying this T cell receptor beta chain was counted many times. These data are taken from a study of T-cell reconstitution after alpha-beta-depleted transplantation in children. As it was prepared, the TCRbeta library received unique molecular identifiers. TCRdb re-analysed the PCR reads in MiXCR, keeping a single row per CDR3 protein. This table holds just over 350,000 distinct CDR3 sequences, more than 10% found once. The TCR comes from a human donor who donated a stem cell graft to a child with Fanconi anemia. The sample here was PBMCs, taken from the stem cell graft.

CDR3 in amino acids: CASSPGQEGGAFF. In DNA, the CDR3 is TGCGCCAGCAGCCCGGGACAGGAAGGAGGAGCTTTCTTT. The rearrangement joins TRBV5-1 to TRBJ1-1; TRBD1 matches 8 bases. The CDR3 is 13 amino acids. CDR1 and CDR2 from the germline V gene are SGHRS and YFSETQ. The trim removed 4 bases at V and 10 bases at J, leaving 9 bases unmatched.